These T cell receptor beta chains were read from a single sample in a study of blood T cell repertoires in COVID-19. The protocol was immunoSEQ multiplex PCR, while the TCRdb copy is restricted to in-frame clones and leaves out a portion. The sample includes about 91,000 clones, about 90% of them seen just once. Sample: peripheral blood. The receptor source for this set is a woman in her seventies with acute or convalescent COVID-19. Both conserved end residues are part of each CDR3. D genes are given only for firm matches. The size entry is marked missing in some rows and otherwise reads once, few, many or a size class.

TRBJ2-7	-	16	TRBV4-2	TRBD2	CASSPFERERSYEQYF	TGTGCCAGCAGCCCTTTTGAGCGGGAGCGTTCCTACGAGCAGTACTTC
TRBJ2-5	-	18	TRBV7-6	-	CASSFVFIQGPFQETQYF	TGTGCCAGCAGCTTTGTATTCATCCAGGGGCCCTTCCAAGAGACCCAGTACTTC
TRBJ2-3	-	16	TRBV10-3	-	CAITWGHGASTDTQYF	TGTGCCATCACTTGGGGACATGGAGCTAGCACAGATACGCAGTATTTT
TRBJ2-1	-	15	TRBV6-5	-	CASRGTGILHNEQFF	TGTGCCAGCAGGGGAACCGGGATCCTCCATAATGAGCAGTTCTTC
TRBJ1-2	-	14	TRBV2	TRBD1	CASSVGQGNYGYTF	TGTGCCAGCAGCGTCGGACAGGGCAACTATGGCTACACCTTC
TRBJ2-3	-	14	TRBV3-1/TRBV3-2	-	CASSQVWGENTQYF	TGTGCCAGCAGCCAAGTGTGGGGGGAAAATACGCAGTATTTT
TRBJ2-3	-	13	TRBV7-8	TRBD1	CASSTDRADTQYF	TGTGCCAGCAGCACCGACAGGGCAGATACGCAGTATTTT
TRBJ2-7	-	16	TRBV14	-	CASSQDWGGPSYEQYF	TGTGCCAGCAGCCAAGATTGGGGGGGGCCTTCCTACGAGCAGTACTTC
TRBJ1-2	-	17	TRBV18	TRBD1	CASSPITGQGGSYGYTF	TGTGCCAGCTCCCCCATCACTGGACAGGGGGGAAGCTATGGCTACACCTTC
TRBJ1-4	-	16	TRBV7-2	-	CASSARQSYSNEKLFF	TGTGCCAGCAGCGCTCGACAGTCTTATAGTAATGAAAAACTGTTTTTT
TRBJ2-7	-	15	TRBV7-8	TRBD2	CASSPGLAAPYEQYF	TGTGCCAGCAGCCCTGGACTAGCGGCCCCCTACGAGCAGTACTTC
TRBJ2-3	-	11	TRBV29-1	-	CSVEITDTQYF	TGCAGCGTTGAAATAACAGATACGCAGTATTTT
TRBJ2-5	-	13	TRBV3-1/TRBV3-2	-	CASSVTGRETQYF	TGTGCCAGCAGCGTTACAGGGCGAGAGACCCAGTACTTC
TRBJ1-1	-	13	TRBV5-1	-	CASSWGQGSEAFF	TGCGCCAGCAGCTGGGGTCAGGGGAGTGAAGCTTTCTTT
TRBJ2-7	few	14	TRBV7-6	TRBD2	CASSSPGLGDEQYF	TGTGCCAGCAGCTCCCCGGGACTAGGTGACGAGCAGTACTTC
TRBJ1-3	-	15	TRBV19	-	CASSLGRATGNTIYF	TGTGCCAGTAGTCTTGGCAGGGCTACTGGAAACACCATATATTTT
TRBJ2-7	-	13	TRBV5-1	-	CASSLGAPYEQYF	TGCGCCAGCAGCTTAGGGGCCCCCTACGAGCAGTACTTC
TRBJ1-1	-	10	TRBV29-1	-	CSVFDTEAFF	TGCAGCGTCTTCGACACTGAAGCTTTCTTT
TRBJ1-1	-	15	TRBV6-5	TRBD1	CASRDFGQVNTEAFF	TGTGCCAGCAGGGACTTCGGACAGGTGAACACTGAAGCTTTCTTT
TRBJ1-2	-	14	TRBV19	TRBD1	CASSTDRGIYGYTF	TGTGCCAGTAGTACCGACAGGGGGATCTATGGCTACACCTTC
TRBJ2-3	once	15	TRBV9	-	CASSTGTHSTDTQYF	TGTGCCAGCAGCACCGGGACTCATAGCACAGATACGCAGTATTTT
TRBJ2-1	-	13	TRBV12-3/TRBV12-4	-	CASSPRAYNEQFF	TGTGCCAGCAGCCCGAGGGCCTACAATGAGCAGTTCTTC
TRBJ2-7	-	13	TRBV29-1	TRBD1	CSVDRTGGYEQYF	TGCAGCGTGGATCGGACAGGGGGCTACGAGCAGTACTTC
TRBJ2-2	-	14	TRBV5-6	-	CASSLGRYTGELFF	TGTGCCAGCAGCTTGGGGAGGTACACCGGGGAGCTGTTTTTT
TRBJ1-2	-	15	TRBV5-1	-	CASSLSPTGNYGYTF	TGCGCCAGCAGCTTGTCCCCCACAGGGAACTATGGCTACACCTTC
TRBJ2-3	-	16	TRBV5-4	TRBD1	CASSLGDRGRTDTQYF	TGTGCCAGCAGCTTAGGGGACAGGGGACGCACAGATACGCAGTATTTT
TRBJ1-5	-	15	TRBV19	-	CASRAPTGANQPQHF	TGTGCCAGTAGAGCCCCGACAGGCGCCAATCAGCCCCAGCATTTT
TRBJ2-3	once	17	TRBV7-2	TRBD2	CASSLRTSSGGTDTQYF	TGTGCCAGCAGCTTAAGGACCTCCAGCGGGGGGACAGATACGCAGTATTTT
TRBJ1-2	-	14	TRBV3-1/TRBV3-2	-	CASSQELGRRRYTF	TGTGCCAGCAGCCAAGAGCTGGGGAGGAGGCGCTACACCTTC
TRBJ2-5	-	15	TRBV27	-	CASSLGHGGLVTQYF	TGTGCCAGCAGCCTTGGACACGGGGGATTGGTGACCCAGTACTTC
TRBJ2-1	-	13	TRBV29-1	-	CSVDRGDSNEQFF	TGCAGCGTTGACAGGGGGGATAGCAATGAGCAGTTCTTC
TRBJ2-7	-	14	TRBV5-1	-	CASSLARDTYEQYF	TGCGCCAGCAGCCTGGCCAGGGATACCTACGAGCAGTACTTC
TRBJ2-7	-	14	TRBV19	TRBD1	CASSGTGVGYEQYF	TGTGCCAGTAGTGGGACAGGGGTTGGGTACGAGCAGTACTTC
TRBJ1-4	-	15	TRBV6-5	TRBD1	CASIYDRAGNEKLFF	TGTGCCAGCATTTACGACAGGGCCGGTAATGAAAAACTGTTTTTT
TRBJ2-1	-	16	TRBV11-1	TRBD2	CASSLLAGGVYNEQFF	TGTGCCAGCAGCTTATTAGCGGGAGGGGTCTACAATGAGCAGTTCTTC
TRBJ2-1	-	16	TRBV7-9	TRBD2	CASSLGGLAGVYEQFF	TGTGCCAGCAGCTTAGGCGGACTAGCGGGAGTCTATGAGCAGTTCTTC
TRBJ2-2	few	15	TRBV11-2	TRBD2	CASLPERGNTGELFF	TGTGCCAGCCTACCCGAGCGGGGAAACACCGGGGAGCTGTTTTTT
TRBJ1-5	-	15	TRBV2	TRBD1	CASTGQGGSGQPQHF	TGTGCCAGCACCGGACAGGGGGGTTCGGGACAGCCCCAGCATTTT
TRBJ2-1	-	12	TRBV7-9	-	CASSQTGNEQFF	TGTGCCAGCAGCCAGACTGGCAATGAGCAGTTCTTC
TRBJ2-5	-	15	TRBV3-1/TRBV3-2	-	CASSLNSGNQETQYF	TGTGCCAGCAGCCTAAATAGCGGTAACCAAGAGACCCAGTACTTC
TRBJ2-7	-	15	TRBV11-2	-	CASSWTTGSSYEQYF	TGTGCCAGCAGCTGGACGACGGGGAGCTCCTACGAGCAGTACTTC
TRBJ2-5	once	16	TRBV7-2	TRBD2	CASRKPLAGDQETQYF	TGTGCCAGCAGGAAACCACTAGCGGGGGACCAAGAGACCCAGTACTTC
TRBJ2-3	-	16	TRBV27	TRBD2	CASRLKGLAVTDTQYF	TGTGCCAGCAGATTAAAAGGACTAGCCGTCACAGATACGCAGTATTTT
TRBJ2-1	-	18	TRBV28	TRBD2	CASRHIRTGLASYNEQFF	TGTGCCAGCAGACACATCCGAACGGGACTAGCTTCCTACAATGAGCAGTTCTTC
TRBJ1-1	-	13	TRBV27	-	CASSFSWNTEAFF	TGTGCCAGCAGTTTTAGTTGGAACACTGAAGCTTTCTTT
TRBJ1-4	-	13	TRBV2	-	CASSENGQEKLFF	TGTGCCAGCAGTGAAAATGGGCAGGAAAAACTGTTTTTT
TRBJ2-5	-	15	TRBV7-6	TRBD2	CASSKSGVYQETQYF	TGTGCCAGCAGTAAAAGCGGGGTGTACCAAGAGACCCAGTACTTC
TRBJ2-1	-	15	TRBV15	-	CATSRGGAWVNEQFF	TGTGCCACCAGCAGAGGCGGGGCTTGGGTGAATGAGCAGTTCTTC
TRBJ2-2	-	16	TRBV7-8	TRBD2	CASSLGSRGGGGELFF	TGTGCCAGCAGCTTGGGTTCGCGGGGGGGCGGCGGGGAGCTGTTTTTT
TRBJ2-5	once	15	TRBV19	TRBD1	CASSGTGGFWETQYF	TGTGCCAGTAGTGGGACAGGGGGCTTTTGGGAGACCCAGTACTTC
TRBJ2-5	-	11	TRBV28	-	CASSLQETQYF	TGTGCCAGCAGTCTCCAAGAGACCCAGTACTTC
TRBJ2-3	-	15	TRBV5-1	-	CASSLVGQGLDTQYF	TGCGCCAGCAGCTTGGTGGGGCAAGGATTAGATACGCAGTATTTT